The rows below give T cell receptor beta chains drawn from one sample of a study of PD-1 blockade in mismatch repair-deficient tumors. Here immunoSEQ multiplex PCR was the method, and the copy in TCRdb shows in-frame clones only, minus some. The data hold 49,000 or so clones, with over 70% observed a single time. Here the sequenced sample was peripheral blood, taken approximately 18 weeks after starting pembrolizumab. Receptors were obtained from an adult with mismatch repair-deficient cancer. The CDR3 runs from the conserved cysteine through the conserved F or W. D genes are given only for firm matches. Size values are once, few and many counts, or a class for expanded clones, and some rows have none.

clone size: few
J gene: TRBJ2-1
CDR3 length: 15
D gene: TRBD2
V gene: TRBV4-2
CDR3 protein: CASSRTGGVHNEQFF
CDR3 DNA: TGTGCCAGCAGCCGAACGGGGGGAGTACACAATGAGCAGTTCTTC

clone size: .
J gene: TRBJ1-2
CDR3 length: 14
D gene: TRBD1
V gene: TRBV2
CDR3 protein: CASSDQGADYGYTF
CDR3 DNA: TGTGCCAGCAGTGATCAGGGGGCGGACTATGGCTACACCTTC

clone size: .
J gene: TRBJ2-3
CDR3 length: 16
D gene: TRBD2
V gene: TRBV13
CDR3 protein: CASSSRSGRDTDTQYF
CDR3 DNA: TGTGCCAGCAGCTCAAGGAGCGGGAGGGACACAGATACGCAGTATTTT

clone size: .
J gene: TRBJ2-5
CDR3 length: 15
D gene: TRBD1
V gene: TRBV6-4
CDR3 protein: CASSDHKTGLETQYF
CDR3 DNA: TGTGCCAGCAGTGACCACAAGACAGGGCTAGAGACCCAGTACTTC

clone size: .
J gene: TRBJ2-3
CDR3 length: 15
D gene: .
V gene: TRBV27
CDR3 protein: CASSSIGESTDTQYF
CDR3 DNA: TGTGCCAGCAGCTCCATTGGCGAGAGCACAGATACGCAGTATTTT

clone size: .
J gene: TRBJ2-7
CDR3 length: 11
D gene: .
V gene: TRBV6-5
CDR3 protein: CATAGSYEQYF
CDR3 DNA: TGTGCCACCGCAGGGTCCTACGAGCAGTACTTC

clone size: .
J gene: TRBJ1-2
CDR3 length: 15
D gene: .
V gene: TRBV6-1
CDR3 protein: CASSEGLGGRYGYTF
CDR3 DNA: TGTGCCAGCAGTGAAGGTTTGGGAGGAAGGTATGGCTACACCTTC

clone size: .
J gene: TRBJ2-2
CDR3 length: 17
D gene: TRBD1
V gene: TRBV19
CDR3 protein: CASSITLPGGDTGELFF
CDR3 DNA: TGTGCCAGTAGTATCACCCTGCCAGGGGGAGACACCGGGGAGCTGTTTTTT

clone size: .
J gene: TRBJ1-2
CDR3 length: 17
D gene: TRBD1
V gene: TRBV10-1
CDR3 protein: CANLERDRGLSNYGYTF
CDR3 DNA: TGCGCCAACCTTGAAAGGGACAGGGGGCTATCCAACTATGGCTACACCTTC

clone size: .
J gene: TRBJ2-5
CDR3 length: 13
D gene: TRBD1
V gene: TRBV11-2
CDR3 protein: CASSRDRVETQYF
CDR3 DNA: TGTGCCAGCAGCCGGGACAGGGTAGAGACCCAGTACTTC

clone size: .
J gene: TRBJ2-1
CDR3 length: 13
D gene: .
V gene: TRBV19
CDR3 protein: CASNTGSHNEQFF
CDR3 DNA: TGTGCCAGTAATACCGGGAGCCACAATGAGCAGTTCTTC

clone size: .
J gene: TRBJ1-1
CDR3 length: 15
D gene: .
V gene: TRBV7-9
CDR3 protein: CASSSFEGQNTEAFF
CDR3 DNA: TGTGCCAGCAGCTCGTTTGAGGGACAAAACACTGAAGCTTTCTTT

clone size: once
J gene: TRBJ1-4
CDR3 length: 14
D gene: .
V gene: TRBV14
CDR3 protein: CASSRRQGGEKLFF
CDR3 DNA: TGTGCCAGCAGCAGACGACAAGGGGGTGAAAAACTGTTTTTT

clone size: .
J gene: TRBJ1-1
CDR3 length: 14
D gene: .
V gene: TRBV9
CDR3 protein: CASSVVPQDTEAFF
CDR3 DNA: TGTGCCAGCAGCGTAGTCCCGCAGGACACTGAAGCTTTCTTT

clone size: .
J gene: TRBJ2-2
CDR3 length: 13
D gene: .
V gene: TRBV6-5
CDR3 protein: CASSYSSTGELFF
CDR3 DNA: TGTGCCAGCAGTTACAGTAGTACCGGGGAGCTGTTTTTT

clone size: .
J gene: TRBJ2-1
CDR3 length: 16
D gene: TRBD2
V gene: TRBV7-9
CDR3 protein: CASSSPSGRAYNEQFF
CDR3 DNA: TGTGCCAGCAGCTCCCCAAGCGGGAGGGCCTACAATGAGCAGTTCTTC

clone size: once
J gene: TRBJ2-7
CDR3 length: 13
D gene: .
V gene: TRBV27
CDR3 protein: CASSFAGTYEQYF
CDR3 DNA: TGTGCCAGCAGTTTCGCTGGAACCTACGAGCAGTACTTC

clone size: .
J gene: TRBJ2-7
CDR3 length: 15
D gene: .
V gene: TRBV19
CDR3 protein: CASRHRGSSDYEQYF
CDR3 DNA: TGTGCCAGTAGACACCGGGGGAGTAGCGACTACGAGCAGTACTTC

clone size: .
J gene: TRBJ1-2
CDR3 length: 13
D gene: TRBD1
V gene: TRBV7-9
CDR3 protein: CASSLDREYGYTF
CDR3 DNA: TGTGCCAGCAGCTTGGACAGGGAATATGGCTACACCTTC

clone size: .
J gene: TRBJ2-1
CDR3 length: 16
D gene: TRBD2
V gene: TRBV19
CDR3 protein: CASSPGTSGKSNEQFF
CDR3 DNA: TGTGCCAGTAGTCCGGGGACTAGCGGGAAGAGCAATGAGCAGTTCTTC

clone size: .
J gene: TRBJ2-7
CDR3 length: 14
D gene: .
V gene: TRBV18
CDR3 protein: CASSGTQTVGEQYF
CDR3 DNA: TGTGCCAGCTCAGGCACTCAGACCGTCGGCGAGCAGTACTTC

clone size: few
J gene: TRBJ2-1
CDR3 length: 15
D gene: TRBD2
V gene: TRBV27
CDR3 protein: CASGLPGTSVGEQFF
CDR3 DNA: TGTGCCAGCGGACTACCCGGGACTAGCGTGGGGGAGCAGTTCTTC

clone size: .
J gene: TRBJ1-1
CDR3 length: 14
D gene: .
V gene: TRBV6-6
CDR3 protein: CASSYPRVDTEAFF
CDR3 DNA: TGTGCCAGCAGTTACCCCAGGGTAGACACTGAAGCTTTCTTT

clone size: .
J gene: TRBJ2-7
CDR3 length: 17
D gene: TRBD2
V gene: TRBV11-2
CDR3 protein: CASSLDTSLAGIYEQYF
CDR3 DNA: TGTGCCAGCAGCTTAGATACGTCACTAGCGGGGATCTACGAGCAGTACTTC

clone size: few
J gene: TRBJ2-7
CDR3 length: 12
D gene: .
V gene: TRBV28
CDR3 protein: CASSFSAYEQYF
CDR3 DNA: TGTGCCAGCAGTTTTTCGGCCTACGAGCAGTACTTC

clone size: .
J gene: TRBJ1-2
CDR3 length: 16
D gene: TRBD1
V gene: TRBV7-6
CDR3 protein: CASSAIRTGSVTGYTF
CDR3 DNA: TGTGCCAGCAGCGCAATCCGGACAGGGAGCGTTACTGGCTACACCTTC

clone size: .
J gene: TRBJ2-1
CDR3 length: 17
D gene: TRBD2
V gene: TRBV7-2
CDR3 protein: CASRSGTSGPTYNEQFF
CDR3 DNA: TGTGCCAGCAGGTCCGGGACTAGCGGCCCCACCTACAATGAGCAGTTCTTC

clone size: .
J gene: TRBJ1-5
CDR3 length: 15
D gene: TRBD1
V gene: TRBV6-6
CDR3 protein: CASSYGTGVDQPQHF
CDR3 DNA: TGTGCCAGCAGTTACGGGACAGGGGTAGATCAGCCCCAGCATTTT

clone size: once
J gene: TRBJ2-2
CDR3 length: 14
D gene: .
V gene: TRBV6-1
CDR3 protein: CASSERGGAGELFF
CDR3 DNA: TGTGCCAGCAGTGAAAGAGGAGGGGCCGGGGAGCTGTTTTTT

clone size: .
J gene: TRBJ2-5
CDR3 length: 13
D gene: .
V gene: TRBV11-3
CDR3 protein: CASATGIWETQYF
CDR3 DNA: TGTGCCAGCGCCACAGGGATTTGGGAGACCCAGTACTTC

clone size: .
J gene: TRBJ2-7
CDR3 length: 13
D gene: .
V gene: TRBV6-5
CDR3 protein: CASTHRQTYEQYF
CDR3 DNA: TGTGCCAGCACTCACAGACAGACCTACGAGCAGTACTTC

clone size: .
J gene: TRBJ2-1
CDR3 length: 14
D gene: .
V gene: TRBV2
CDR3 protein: CASTLLGDYNEQFF
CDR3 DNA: TGTGCCAGCACATTGCTGGGTGACTACAATGAGCAGTTCTTC

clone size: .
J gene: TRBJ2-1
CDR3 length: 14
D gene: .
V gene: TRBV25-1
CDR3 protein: CASNPPRGTDEQFF
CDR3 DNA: TGTGCCAGCAACCCCCCCCGGGGCACGGATGAGCAGTTCTTC

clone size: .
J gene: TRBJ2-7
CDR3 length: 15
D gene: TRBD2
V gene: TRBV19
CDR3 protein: CASSTGTSATHEQYF
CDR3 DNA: TGTGCCAGTAGTACTGGGACTAGCGCGACCCACGAGCAGTACTTC

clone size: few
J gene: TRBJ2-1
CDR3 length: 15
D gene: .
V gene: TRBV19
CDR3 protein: CASSIGEGYNNEQFF
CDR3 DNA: TGTGCCAGTAGTATAGGAGAGGGCTACAACAATGAGCAGTTCTTC

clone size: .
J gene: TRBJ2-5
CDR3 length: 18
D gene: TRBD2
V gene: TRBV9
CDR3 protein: CASSVALVATSGEETQYF
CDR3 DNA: TGTGCCAGCAGCGTAGCTTTGGTCGCGACTAGCGGGGAAGAGACCCAGTACTTC

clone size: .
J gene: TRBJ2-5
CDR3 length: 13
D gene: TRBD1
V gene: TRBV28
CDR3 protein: CASSSTGEETQYF
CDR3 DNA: TGTGCCAGCAGTTCCACAGGGGAGGAGACCCAGTACTTC

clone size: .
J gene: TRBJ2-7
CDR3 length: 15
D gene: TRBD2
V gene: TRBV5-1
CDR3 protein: CASSTGLASLYEQYF
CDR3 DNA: TGCGCCAGCAGCACTGGACTAGCGTCCCTCTACGAGCAGTACTTC

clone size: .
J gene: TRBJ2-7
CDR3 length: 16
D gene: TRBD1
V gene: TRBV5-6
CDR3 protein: CASSSSDRVGPYEQYF
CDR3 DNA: TGTGCCAGCAGCTCGTCGGACAGGGTAGGTCCCTACGAGCAGTACTTC

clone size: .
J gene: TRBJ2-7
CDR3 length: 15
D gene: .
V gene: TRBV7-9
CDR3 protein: CASSQSDRSGYEQYF
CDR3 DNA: TGTGCCAGCAGCCAATCGGACCGATCGGGCTACGAGCAGTACTTC

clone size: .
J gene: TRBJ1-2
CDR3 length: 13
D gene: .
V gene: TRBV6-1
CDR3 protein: CASRPDNNYGYTF
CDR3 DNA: TGTGCCAGCAGACCTGACAATAACTATGGCTACACCTTC

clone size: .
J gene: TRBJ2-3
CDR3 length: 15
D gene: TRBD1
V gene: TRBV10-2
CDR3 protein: CASSRQGDGTDTQYF
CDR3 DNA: TGCGCCAGCAGTAGACAGGGGGACGGCACAGATACGCAGTATTTT

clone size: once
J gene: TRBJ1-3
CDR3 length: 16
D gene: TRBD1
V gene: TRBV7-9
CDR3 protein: CASSTMGQGIGNTIYF
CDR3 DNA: TGTGCCAGCAGCACCATGGGACAGGGGATTGGAAACACCATATATTTT

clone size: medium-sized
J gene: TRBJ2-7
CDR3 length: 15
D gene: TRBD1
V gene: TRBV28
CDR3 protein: CASRPGTGLYDEQYF
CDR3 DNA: TGTGCCAGCAGGCCCGGGACAGGGTTGTATGACGAGCAGTACTTC

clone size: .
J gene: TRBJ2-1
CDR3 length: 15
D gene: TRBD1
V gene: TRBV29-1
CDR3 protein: CSVQLPGQGIGEQFF
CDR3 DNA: TGCAGCGTCCAACTTCCGGGACAGGGAATCGGTGAGCAGTTCTTC